The rows below give T cell receptor beta chains drawn from one sample of a study of cytomegalovirus exposure and HLA in healthy donors. TCRdb's table, derived via immunoSEQ multiplex PCR, lists solely in-frame clones and lacks some. Here the sample spans 110,000 to 150,000 clones, 75% to 90% being singletons. Material for sequencing was PBMCs. The receptors were sampled from a woman younger than 45 in good health and CMV-seropositive. The CDR3 runs from the conserved cysteine through the conserved F or W. D genes are given only for firm matches. Size values are once, few and many counts, or a class for expanded clones, and some rows have none.

j_gene	d_gene	v_gene	len	abundance	CDR3aa	CDR3nt
TRBJ1-5	TRBD1	TRBV18	14	-	CASSRDRSFQPQHF	TGTGCCAGCTCACGGGACAGGTCGTTTCAGCCCCAGCATTTT
TRBJ2-7	TRBD1	TRBV5-1	13	-	CASSWDRSYEQYF	TGCGCCAGCAGCTGGGACAGGTCCTACGAGCAGTACTTC
TRBJ1-2	TRBD1	TRBV2	14	-	CASSEPGQGEGYTF	TGTGCCAGCAGTGAGCCCGGTCAGGGGGAAGGCTACACCTTC
TRBJ2-5	TRBD2	TRBV7-9	15	-	CASSTRLAGIETQYF	TGTGCCAGCAGCACAAGACTAGCGGGGATTGAGACCCAGTACTTC
TRBJ2-7	-	TRBV7-8	14	-	CASSLITETYEQYF	TGTGCCAGCAGCTTAATCACAGAAACCTACGAGCAGTACTTC
TRBJ2-3	-	TRBV28	14	-	CASSRQKGTDTQYF	TGTGCCAGCAGTCGACAGAAGGGAACAGATACGCAGTATTTT
TRBJ1-4	TRBD1	TRBV5-4	16	-	CASSAGTGTTNEKLFF	TGTGCCAGCAGCGCCGGGACAGGAACAACTAATGAAAAACTGTTTTTT
TRBJ2-1	TRBD2	TRBV19	15	few	CASIKGTSGDNEQFF	TGTGCCAGTATTAAGGGGACTAGCGGCGACAATGAGCAGTTCTTC
TRBJ1-3	-	TRBV4-1	13	-	CASSRSPGNTIYF	TGCGCCAGCAGCCGGAGCCCCGGAAACACCATATATTTT
TRBJ2-7	-	TRBV7-2	14	-	CASRPQGFSYEQYF	TGTGCCAGCAGGCCTCAGGGGTTTTCCTACGAGCAGTACTTC
TRBJ1-2	TRBD1	TRBV9	14	once	CASSAGQGNYGYTF	TGTGCCAGCAGCGCGGGACAGGGGAACTATGGCTACACCTTC
TRBJ1-5	-	TRBV10-2	13	-	CASRKSNNQPQHF	TGCGCCAGCAGGAAGAGTAACAATCAGCCCCAGCATTTT
TRBJ1-2	-	TRBV28	18	-	CASRISGVVGPYDYGYTF	TGTGCCAGCAGGATCTCCGGGGTAGTCGGGCCCTACGACTATGGCTACACCTTC
TRBJ2-7	-	TRBV6-6	12	-	CASPMETYEQYF	TGTGCCAGCCCCATGGAGACCTACGAGCAGTACTTC
TRBJ2-3	TRBD2	TRBV7-9	16	once	CASSSWTSGSADTQYF	TGTGCCAGCAGTTCCTGGACTAGCGGGAGCGCAGATACGCAGTATTTT
TRBJ2-1	TRBD1	TRBV11-2	13	-	CASSLGDSNEQFF	TGTGCCAGCAGCTTAGGGGACAGCAATGAGCAGTTCTTC
TRBJ1-6	-	TRBV9	15	-	CASRSGLSGNSPLHF	TGTGCCAGCAGGTCCGGCCTATCGGGGAATTCACCCCTCCACTTT
TRBJ1-1	-	TRBV11-2	11	-	CASSSRTEAFF	TGTGCCAGCAGCTCCCGTACTGAAGCTTTCTTT
TRBJ2-2	-	TRBV9	16	-	CASSPNPAGMTGELFF	TGTGCCAGCAGTCCGAATCCCGCGGGGATGACCGGGGAGCTGTTTTTT
TRBJ2-2	TRBD2	TRBV25-1	14	-	CASLSSGSTGELFF	TGTGCCAGCTTGTCTAGCGGGAGCACCGGGGAGCTGTTTTTT
TRBJ2-1	-	TRBV21-1	16	once	CASSGGLPSSYNEQFF	TGTGCCAGCAGCGGGGGACTGCCGAGCTCCTACAATGAGCAGTTCTTC
TRBJ2-3	-	TRBV6-4	13	few	CASSPQGTDTQYF	TGTGCCAGCAGTCCGCAGGGCACAGATACGCAGTATTTT
TRBJ1-2	TRBD1	TRBV28	18	-	CASSLWGTDWPNTYGYTF	TGTGCCAGCAGTTTATGGGGGACAGACTGGCCTAACACCTATGGCTACACCTTC
TRBJ2-6	-	TRBV28	16	-	CASSSDSLSGANVLTF	TGTGCCAGCAGTTCGGACAGCCTCTCTGGGGCCAACGTCCTGACTTTC
TRBJ2-3	-	TRBV29-1	15	-	CSVGSQATSTDTQYF	TGCAGCGTCGGTTCTCAGGCAACTAGCACAGATACGCAGTATTTT
TRBJ2-7	TRBD2	TRBV19	14	-	CASRTTSGGYEQYF	TGTGCCAGTAGAACGACTAGCGGGGGCTACGAGCAGTACTTC
TRBJ1-2	TRBD1	TRBV4-1	15	-	CASSQALDRDYGYTF	TGCGCCAGCAGCCAAGCCTTGGACAGGGACTATGGCTACACCTTC
TRBJ2-6	TRBD1	TRBV2	15	-	CASRGQGSGANVLTF	TGTGCCAGCAGGGGACAGGGTTCTGGGGCCAACGTCCTGACTTTC
TRBJ2-3	TRBD2	TRBV7-9	18	-	CASSSKVGLAGVLDTQYF	TGTGCCAGCAGCTCGAAGGTGGGGCTAGCGGGAGTCTTAGATACGCAGTATTTT
TRBJ1-4	-	TRBV4-1	16	-	CASSQLTSPQGEKLFF	TGCGCCAGCAGCCAACTAACCTCGCCCCAGGGGGAAAAACTGTTTTTT
TRBJ1-5	TRBD1	TRBV2	15	-	CASSVGQGSNQPQHF	TGTGCCAGCAGCGTCGGACAGGGAAGCAATCAGCCCCAGCATTTT
TRBJ1-5	-	TRBV4-1	16	-	CASSPGFRAPNQPQHF	TGCGCCAGCAGCCCAGGGTTCAGGGCGCCTAATCAGCCCCAGCATTTT
TRBJ2-7	-	TRBV28	13	-	CASTTGNSYEQYF	TGTGCCAGCACTACAGGTAACTCCTACGAGCAGTACTTC
TRBJ1-5	-	TRBV5-5	17	-	CASSLVQVPYSNQPQHF	TGTGCCAGCAGCTTGGTGCAGGTGCCCTATAGCAATCAGCCCCAGCATTTT
TRBJ2-3	TRBD1	TRBV6-1	14	once	CASKLQGSTDTQYF	TGTGCCAGCAAGTTACAGGGGAGCACAGATACGCAGTATTTT
TRBJ2-7	-	TRBV27	14	-	CASSSLGGPYEQYF	TGTGCCAGCAGTTCTTTAGGGGGTCCCTACGAGCAGTACTTC
TRBJ2-7	-	TRBV4-2	16	-	CASSAILARSSYEQYF	TGTGCCAGCAGCGCCATCCTAGCGAGGAGCTCCTACGAGCAGTACTTC
TRBJ2-7	-	TRBV5-1	14	-	CASSNYRVSYEQYF	TGCGCCAGCAGCAATTACAGGGTCTCCTACGAGCAGTACTTC
TRBJ2-5	-	TRBV27	13	-	CASSPRGQETQYF	TGTGCCAGTAGCCCCCGGGGGCAAGAGACCCAGTACTTC
TRBJ2-5	-	TRBV21-1	17	-	CASSFRGEAERQETQYF	TGTGCCAGCAGCTTTCGGGGGGAGGCAGAACGCCAAGAGACCCAGTACTTC
TRBJ1-1	-	TRBV6-5	14	-	CASTETGMNTEAFF	TGTGCCAGCACCGAAACAGGGATGAACACTGAAGCTTTCTTT
TRBJ1-2	TRBD1	TRBV5-1	15	-	CASSSSSQGASGYTF	TGCGCCAGCAGCTCCTCCTCCCAGGGGGCAAGTGGCTACACCTTC
TRBJ1-3	-	TRBV7-9	16	-	CASSLGDIHSGNTIYF	TGTGCCAGCAGCTTAGGGGACATCCACTCTGGAAACACCATATATTTT
TRBJ1-1	TRBD1	TRBV5-1	15	once	CASSSGQGVGTEAFF	TGCGCCAGCAGCTCGGGACAGGGGGTAGGCACTGAAGCTTTCTTT
TRBJ2-1	TRBD2	TRBV19	14	-	CASSSLAGYNEQFF	TGTGCCAGTAGTAGCCTAGCGGGTTACAATGAGCAGTTCTTC
TRBJ2-1	-	TRBV6-5	13	-	CASSYHGKNEQFF	TGTGCCAGCAGTTACCACGGGAAAAATGAGCAGTTCTTC
TRBJ1-3	-	TRBV28	14	-	CASSPNFSGNTIYF	TGTGCCAGCAGTCCCAACTTCTCTGGAAACACCATATATTTT
TRBJ2-5	-	TRBV28	14	-	CASSFGRGGGTQYF	TGTGCCAGCAGTTTTGGGCGGGGCGGTGGGACCCAGTACTTC
TRBJ1-1	TRBD1	TRBV28	15	-	CASSGGQALNTEAFF	TGTGCCAGCAGTGGGGGACAGGCCTTAAACACTGAAGCTTTCTTT
TRBJ2-1	TRBD2	TRBV28	16	-	CASSSTGLAGSREQFF	TGTGCCAGCAGTTCCACGGGACTAGCGGGGTCTCGGGAGCAGTTCTTC
TRBJ2-3	TRBD2	TRBV10-1	21	-	CASSESIPYGGAFRGTDTQYF	TGCGCCAGCAGTGAGTCGATTCCTTACGGGGGGGCGTTTAGAGGCACAGATACGCAGTATTTT
TRBJ2-3	-	TRBV12-1	17	-	CASSFEAGAQRTDTQYF	TGTGCCAGCAGCTTTGAGGCGGGGGCGCAGCGCACAGATACGCAGTATTTT
TRBJ2-1	TRBD1	TRBV28	15	-	CASTPTGGVYNEQFF	TGTGCCAGCACCCCTACAGGGGGCGTTTACAATGAGCAGTTCTTC
TRBJ2-7	TRBD2	TRBV4-1	17	-	CASSRTGLAGGHREQYF	TGCGCCAGCAGCCGAACCGGACTAGCGGGGGGGCATCGAGAGCAGTACTTC
TRBJ2-6	TRBD2	TRBV5-5	18	-	CASSFSTSGRSGANVLTF	TGTGCCAGCAGCTTTTCGACTAGCGGGAGATCTGGGGCCAACGTCCTGACTTTC
TRBJ2-4	TRBD2	TRBV5-1	17	-	CASSLGTSGVAKNIQYF	TGCGCCAGCAGCTTGGGGACTAGCGGGGTAGCCAAAAACATTCAGTACTTC